This T cell receptor (beta chain) was profiled in a study of blood T cell repertoires in COVID-19. Across the whole study: There were acute and convalescent COVID-19 samples, and they came from the United States, Italy and Spain. From T cells, B-cell-depleted T cells, or PBMCs came the material, which was cDNA or gDNA.

V was shortened by 4 bases and J by 3 bases, with 15 bases between the two germline ends. CDR1 SEHNR and CDR2 FQNEAQ come from the germline V gene (reference sequence). The CDR3 contains 16 residues. Methods used by the authors: Amplifying reference gene primers gave estimates of nucleated cell counts. Profiling relied on immunoSEQ multiplex PCR, and the TCRdb table lists in-frame clones only, not all of them. The V and J calls and the clone size are those of that table, but D and trimming were determined from the DNA. The sample has more than 95,000 clones, approximately 90% seen once. The sequenced sample consisted of peripheral blood. The receptor's source is a man between 60 and 70 years old with acute or convalescent COVID-19. This sequence joins TRBV7-9 and TRBJ1-4, with a tentative D call TRBD1 (5 bases). The CDR3 loop reads CASSSGHTGANEKLFF. CDR3 sequence (DNA): TGTGCCAGCAGCTCAGGACACACGGGGGCTAATGAAAAACTGTTTTTT.